Listed below are T cell receptor beta chains from one sample, sequenced in a study of blood T cell repertoires in COVID-19. TCRdb keeps only in-frame clones here, not all; method: immunoSEQ multiplex PCR. The sample lists fewer than 700,000 clones; roughly 89% were seen once. Sequenced material: peripheral blood. These receptors were collected from a woman in her 50s with COVID-19, enrolled during active disease. CDR3s include the opening cysteine and the closing phenylalanine or tryptophan. D genes are given only for firm matches. Size is stated for part of the rows, as once, few or many counts, or as a class when the clone is expanded.

J | V | size | D | CDR3 | DNA
TRBJ1-1 | TRBV6-5 | - | TRBD1 | CASRPRQGLNTEAFF | TGTGCCAGCAGACCGCGACAGGGGCTGAACACTGAAGCTTTCTTT
TRBJ1-4 | TRBV4-1 | - | TRBD1 | CASSRGTGNEKLFF | TGCGCCAGCAGCCGGGGGACAGGGAATGAAAAACTGTTTTTT
TRBJ1-2 | TRBV27 | - | TRBD1 | CASSLSGQTPNYGYTF | TGTGCCAGCAGTTTATCGGGACAGACACCGAACTATGGCTACACCTTC
TRBJ1-2 | TRBV30 | - | - | CAWRETGTSYGYTF | TGTGCCTGGAGGGAAACCGGGACAAGCTATGGCTACACCTTC
TRBJ1-1 | TRBV10-3 | - | - | CAINQAMGTEAFF | TGTGCCATCAACCAGGCTATGGGCACTGAAGCTTTCTTT
TRBJ2-7 | TRBV11-3 | - | - | CASSPRILEVHEQYF | TGTGCCAGCAGCCCCAGGATCCTGGAGGTCCACGAGCAGTACTTC
TRBJ1-6 | TRBV19 | - | TRBD1 | CASSPGTGLRGNSPLHF | TGTGCCAGTAGTCCCGGGACAGGGTTAAGGGGTAATTCACCCCTCCACTTT
TRBJ2-1 | TRBV4-1 | - | - | CASSPGGRNEQFF | TGCGCCAGCAGTCCAGGGGGGCGCAATGAGCAGTTCTTC
TRBJ2-7 | TRBV15 | - | TRBD1 | CATSWDRGYYEQYF | TGTGCCACCAGCTGGGACAGGGGATACTACGAGCAGTACTTC
TRBJ1-3 | TRBV30 | - | - | CAWNRPGNAGNTIYF | TGTGCCTGGAATAGACCAGGTAATGCTGGAAACACCATATATTTT
TRBJ1-2 | TRBV30 | - | - | CAWSVRGLVYGYTF | TGTGCCTGGAGTGTAAGAGGGCTGGTCTATGGCTACACCTTC
TRBJ1-3 | TRBV4-1 | - | TRBD1 | CASSPLGGQGNTGNTIYF | TGCGCCAGCAGCCCGCTCGGGGGACAGGGGAACACTGGAAACACCATATATTTT
TRBJ1-3 | TRBV27 | - | - | CASISQERNTIYF | TGTGCCAGCATCTCCCAGGAAAGAAACACCATATATTTT
TRBJ2-5 | TRBV5-6 | - | - | CASSLLGDQETQYF | TGTGCCAGCAGCTTGTTAGGGGACCAAGAGACCCAGTACTTC
TRBJ2-2 | TRBV2 | - | - | CASSESTVSGELFF | TGTGCCAGCAGTGAATCTACGGTGTCCGGGGAGCTGTTTTTT
TRBJ2-5 | TRBV5-1 | - | TRBD1 | CASSLGGSTGVLGETQYF | TGCGCCAGCAGCTTGGGAGGATCGACAGGGGTTCTGGGTGAGACCCAGTACTTC
TRBJ1-6 | TRBV19 | - | TRBD1 | CASSLGTGGLSPLHF | TGTGCCAGTAGTCTCGGGACAGGGGGTCTCTCACCCCTCCACTTT
TRBJ2-5 | TRBV18 | - | - | CASSRREEPAGETQYF | TGTGCCAGCTCGCGTCGGGAAGAGCCAGCCGGAGAGACCCAGTACTTC
TRBJ1-5 | TRBV6-5 | - | - | CASRPPQAGQPQHF | TGTGCCAGCAGACCTCCTCAGGCGGGGCAGCCCCAGCATTTT
TRBJ1-1 | TRBV7-9 | - | - | CASTSGSTEAFF | TGTGCCAGCACCTCAGGGTCCACTGAAGCTTTCTTT
TRBJ1-5 | TRBV30 | - | - | CALWEGSNQPQHF | TGTGCCTTGTGGGAGGGGAGCAATCAGCCCCAGCATTTT
TRBJ1-3 | TRBV19 | - | - | CASSPSRGVGNTIYF | TGTGCCAGTAGTCCGTCTCGGGGGGTTGGAAACACCATATATTTT
TRBJ1-2 | TRBV19 | - | TRBD1 | CASRPTGKYGYTF | TGTGCCAGTAGGCCGACAGGGAAATATGGCTACACCTTC
TRBJ1-2 | TRBV6-5 | - | TRBD1 | CASSYSTGEYGYTF | TGTGCCAGCAGTTACTCAACAGGGGAATATGGCTACACCTTC
TRBJ2-7 | TRBV18 | - | TRBD1 | CASSPWGTGVDEQYF | TGTGCCAGCTCACCATGGGGGACAGGAGTCGACGAGCAGTACTTC
TRBJ2-7 | TRBV5-6 | - | - | CASSLLGGGPSVYEQYF | TGTGCCAGCAGCTTGCTGGGCGGGGGCCCATCTGTATACGAGCAGTACTTC
TRBJ2-2 | TRBV6-6 | - | TRBD2 | CATPLRGGDTGELFF | TGTGCCACCCCCCTCCGGGGGGGGGACACCGGGGAGCTGTTTTTT
TRBJ1-5 | TRBV24-1 | - | TRBD1 | CATGQGNQPQHF | TGTGCCACAGGACAGGGGAATCAGCCCCAGCATTTT
TRBJ1-6 | TRBV9 | - | - | CASSVAGLPNSPLHF | TGTGCCAGCAGCGTAGCAGGCCTTCCTAATTCACCCCTCCACTTT
TRBJ2-7 | TRBV10-2 | - | TRBD1 | CASSDTGGEESEQYF | TGCGCCAGCAGTGACACAGGGGGCGAGGAGAGCGAGCAGTACTTC
TRBJ2-7 | TRBV7-9 | - | TRBD1 | CASSQVQGAGEQYF | TGTGCCAGCAGCCAAGTACAGGGGGCGGGCGAGCAGTACTTC
TRBJ1-1 | TRBV5-6 | - | TRBD1 | CASSSGQGFGWAFF | TGTGCCAGCAGCTCGGGACAGGGCTTTGGCTGGGCTTTCTTT
TRBJ2-7 | TRBV30 | - | - | CAWSQNGGYEQYF | TGTGCCTGGAGCCAGAACGGGGGATACGAGCAGTACTTC
TRBJ2-1 | TRBV7-6 | - | TRBD2 | CASSSGRLAGARGEQFF | TGTGCCAGCAGCTCAGGGAGACTAGCGGGGGCCCGGGGTGAGCAGTTCTTC
TRBJ2-1 | TRBV14 | - | - | CVSGRNYNEQFF | TGTGTCTCGGGGAGGAACTACAATGAGCAGTTCTTC
TRBJ1-5 | TRBV7-9 | - | - | CASTYSGGNQPQHF | TGTGCCAGCACTTACTCCGGGGGGAATCAGCCCCAGCATTTT
TRBJ1-6 | TRBV4-1 | once | - | CASSHWAANSPLHF | TGCGCCAGCAGCCACTGGGCAGCTAATTCACCCCTCCACTTT
TRBJ2-3 | TRBV20-1 | - | - | CSGGSTDTQYF | TGCAGCGGGGGTAGCACAGATACGCAGTATTTT
TRBJ2-2 | TRBV2 | - | - | CASSSRQPISTGELFF | TGTGCCAGCAGTTCGCGACAGCCCATATCTACCGGGGAGCTGTTTTTT
TRBJ1-6 | TRBV6-6 | - | - | CASSISGEDKSPLHF | TGTGCCAGCTCTATCTCCGGGGAGGACAAGTCACCCCTCCACTTT
TRBJ1-6 | TRBV18 | - | TRBD1 | CATQQGADSPLHF | TGTGCCACCCAACAGGGGGCGGATTCACCCCTCCACTTT
TRBJ2-3 | TRBV10-2 | - | TRBD2 | CASSEAGGPDTQYF | TGCGCCAGCAGTGAGGCGGGGGGCCCGGATACGCAGTATTTT
TRBJ1-1 | TRBV30 | - | TRBD1 | CAWSPLESGQRAFF | TGTGCCTGGAGTCCGCTAGAATCGGGACAGAGAGCTTTCTTT
TRBJ2-3 | TRBV6-5 | - | TRBD2 | CASSYSFRGADTQYF | TGTGCCAGCAGTTACTCGTTTCGGGGGGCAGATACGCAGTATTTT
TRBJ2-2 | TRBV27 | - | TRBD1 | CASSLWWTGAGELFF | TGTGCCAGCAGTTTATGGTGGACAGGGGCCGGGGAGCTGTTTTTT
TRBJ2-3 | TRBV27 | - | TRBD2 | CASKGRIAGVRTDTQYF | TGTGCCAGCAAAGGACGAATTGCGGGGGTCCGCACAGATACGCAGTATTTT
TRBJ2-7 | TRBV7-9 | - | - | CASSPRASYEQYF | TGTGCCAGCAGCCCCAGGGCGTCCTACGAGCAGTACTTC
TRBJ2-1 | TRBV7-6 | once | - | CASSLALRPSSYNEQFF | TGTGCCAGCAGCTTAGCGCTCCGCCCGAGCTCCTACAATGAGCAGTTCTTC
TRBJ2-2 | TRBV4-2 | - | TRBD2 | CASSPGLAGGRNTGELFF | TGTGCCAGCAGCCCCGGACTAGCGGGGGGTCGGAACACCGGGGAGCTGTTTTTT
TRBJ2-7 | TRBV27 | - | - | CASSPRTASLSSYEQYF | TGTGCCAGCAGTCCCCGGACAGCTTCCCTAAGTTCCTACGAGCAGTACTTC
TRBJ1-2 | TRBV19 | - | - | CASSTQGSAGLYGYTF | TGTGCCAGTAGTACCCAGGGTTCCGCCGGTCTTTATGGCTACACCTTC
TRBJ2-5 | TRBV3-1/TRBV3-2 | - | - | CASSQDGGKGETQYF | TGTGCCAGCAGCCAAGATGGGGGGAAAGGAGAGACCCAGTACTTC
TRBJ1-1 | TRBV4-1 | - | TRBD1 | CASSRTGTGGLGAFF | TGCGCCAGCAGTCGTACTGGGACAGGGGGCTTAGGGGCTTTCTTT
TRBJ1-6 | TRBV3-1/TRBV3-2 | - | - | CASSPEQGRSPLHF | TGTGCCAGCAGCCCCGAACAGGGTCGGTCGCCCCTCCACTTT